This TCR beta chain was identified in a study of vaccination effects on CD4 cells after COVID-19. Upon completion of approximately ten days in culture, CD4+ T cells were isolated. All participants had two doses of either the BNT162b2 or mRNA-1273 vaccine. About this clone: No antigen is known for it.

The repertoire was sequenced with immunoSEQ multiplex PCR; TCRdb's copy has only in-frame clones and lacks some. The repertoire holds around 62,000 clones, around 69% seen once, with about 2% in the top ten. Germline V gene data show CDR1 as LNHDA and CDR2 as SQIVND (reference sequence). The CDR3 is 13 residues long. V was clipped by 6 bases and J by 3 bases, with 8 bases between them. The V and J genes are TRBV19 and TRBJ1-4; a possible D gene is TRBD1 (5 bases). The specimen comprised CD4+ T cells from PBMCs cultured without peptide, sampled after COVID-19 vaccination. This TCR derives from a human donor who received a COVID-19 vaccine. CDR3 sequence (DNA): TGTGCCAGTAGCCCAGGGTCTAATGAAAAACTGTTTTTT. Amino acids: CASSPGSNEKLFF.